A selection of T cell receptor beta chains follows, all from one sample in a study of T cells in Graves' hyperthyroidism and ophthalmopathy. TCRdb itself ran the multiplex PCR reads through MiXCR, one entry per CDR3 protein. Altogether approximately 410,000 distinct CDR3 sequences are present, roughly 15% being singletons, with the ten largest covering about 5%. The sequenced sample consisted of blood. The source is a woman in her late teens or twenties with Graves' hyperthyroidism. The conserved cysteine and the conserved F or W are not part of the CDR3 here.

ASKAHTNTEAF | 11 | TRBJ1-1 | TRBV19
ASSLAGGPGTGELF | 14 | TRBJ2-2 | TRBV5-1
ASSLRARGNEKLF | 13 | TRBJ1-4 | TRBV27
ASSDALAGRNEQF | 13 | TRBJ2-1 | TRBV2
ASSLAGGRGNTDTQY | 15 | TRBJ2-3 | TRBV12-3/TRBV12-4
ASSPRDYEQY | 10 | TRBJ2-7 | TRBV28
ASSPIAGSGYNEQF | 14 | TRBJ2-1 | TRBV18
ASSQGERSYNEQF | 13 | TRBJ2-1 | TRBV14
ASSLGGTSGIYEQY | 14 | TRBJ2-7 | TRBV7-6
AITSGGSRTEAF | 12 | TRBJ1-1 | TRBV10-3
ASSAGTSRDTQY | 12 | TRBJ2-3 | TRBV10-1
ASSLVARVASGHT | 13 | TRBJ1-2 | TRBV5-8
AWRTGGSYEQY | 11 | TRBJ2-7 | TRBV30
ASSFEPGTAEQF | 12 | TRBJ2-1 | TRBV27
ASSISGSHYNEQF | 13 | TRBJ2-1 | TRBV19
ASSFSSTGVGETQY | 14 | TRBJ2-5 | TRBV12-3/TRBV12-4
ASSLGWTEGEKLF | 13 | TRBJ1-4 | TRBV11-2
ASSPGTADSYEQY | 13 | TRBJ2-7 | TRBV7-6
ASSLAADRVHEQF | 13 | TRBJ2-1 | TRBV7-6
ASSQEGGSADTQY | 13 | TRBJ2-3 | TRBV3-1
ASSLALTTGNTIY | 13 | TRBJ1-3 | TRBV7-2
AKTTCLDTEAF | 11 | TRBJ1-1 | TRBV10-1
ASSPNRVDQPQH | 12 | TRBJ1-5 | TRBV12-3/TRBV12-4
ASIALPGLEAGELF | 14 | TRBJ2-2 | TRBV6-1
ASLPGNFNSPLH | 12 | TRBJ1-6 | TRBV6-1
ASSRSSDTQY | 10 | TRBJ2-3 | TRBV11-2
ASGRIAREQF | 10 | TRBJ2-1 | TRBV28
ASIQQGGNQPQH | 12 | TRBJ1-5 | TRBV6-1
ASSDGGPEAF | 10 | TRBJ1-1 | TRBV10-2
ASSVVLAELHEQY | 13 | TRBJ2-7 | TRBV11-2
ASSLGGQGPPEAF | 13 | TRBJ1-1 | TRBV5-1